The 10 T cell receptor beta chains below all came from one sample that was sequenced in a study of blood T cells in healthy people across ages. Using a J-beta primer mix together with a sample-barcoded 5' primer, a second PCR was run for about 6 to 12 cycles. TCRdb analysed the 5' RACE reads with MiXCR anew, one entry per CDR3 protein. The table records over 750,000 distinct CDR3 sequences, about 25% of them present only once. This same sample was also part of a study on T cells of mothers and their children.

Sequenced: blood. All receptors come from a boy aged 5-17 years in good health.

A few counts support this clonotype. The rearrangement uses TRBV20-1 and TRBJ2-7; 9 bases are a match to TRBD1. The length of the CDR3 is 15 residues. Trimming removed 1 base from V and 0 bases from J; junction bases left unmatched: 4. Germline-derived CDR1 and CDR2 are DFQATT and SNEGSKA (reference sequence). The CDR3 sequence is CSARGTGGYSYEQYF. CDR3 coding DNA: TGCAGTGCTAGAGGAACAGGGGGCTACTCCTACGAGCAGTACTTC.

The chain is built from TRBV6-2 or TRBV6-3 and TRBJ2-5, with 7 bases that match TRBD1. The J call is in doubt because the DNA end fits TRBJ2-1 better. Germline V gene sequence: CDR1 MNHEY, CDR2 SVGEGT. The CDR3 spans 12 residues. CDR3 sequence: CASLTGRDEQFF. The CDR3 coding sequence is TGTGCCAGCCTGACAGGGCGGGATGAGCAGTTCTTC.

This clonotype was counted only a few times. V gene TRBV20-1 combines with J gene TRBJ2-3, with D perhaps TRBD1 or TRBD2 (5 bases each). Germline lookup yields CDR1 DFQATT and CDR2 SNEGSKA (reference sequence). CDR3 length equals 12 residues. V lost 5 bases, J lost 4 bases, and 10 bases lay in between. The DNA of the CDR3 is TGCAGTGCTTGCAGGGACGCAGATACGCAGTATTTT. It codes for CSACRDADTQYF.

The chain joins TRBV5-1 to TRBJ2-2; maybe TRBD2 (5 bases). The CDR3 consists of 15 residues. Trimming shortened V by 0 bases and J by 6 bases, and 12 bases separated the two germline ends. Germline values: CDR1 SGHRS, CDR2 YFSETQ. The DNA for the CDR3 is TGCGCCAGCAGCTTGGCGGGATCTAAGGCCGGGGAGCTGTTTTTT. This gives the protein CASSLAGSKAGELFF.

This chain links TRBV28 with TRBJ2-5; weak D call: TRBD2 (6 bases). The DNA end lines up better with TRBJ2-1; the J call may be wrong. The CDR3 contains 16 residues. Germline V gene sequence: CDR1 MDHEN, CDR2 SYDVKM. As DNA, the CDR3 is TGTGCCAGCAGTCCATTAGCGGCAGAAGCAACAAATGAGCAGTTCTTC. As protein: CASSPLAAEATNEQFF.

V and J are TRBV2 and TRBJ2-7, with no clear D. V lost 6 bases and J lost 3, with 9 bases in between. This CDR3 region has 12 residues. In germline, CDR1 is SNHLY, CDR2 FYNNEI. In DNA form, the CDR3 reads TGTGCCAGCAGGGGATCCTACTACGAGCAGTACTTC. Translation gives CASRGSYYEQYF.

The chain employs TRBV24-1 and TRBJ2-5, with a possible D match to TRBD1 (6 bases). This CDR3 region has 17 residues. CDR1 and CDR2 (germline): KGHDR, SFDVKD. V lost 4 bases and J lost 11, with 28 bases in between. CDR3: CATSEGAPTETVLEQYF. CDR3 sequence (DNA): TGTGCCACCAGTGAGGGGGCCCCCACGGAGACCGTATTGGAGCAGTACTTC.

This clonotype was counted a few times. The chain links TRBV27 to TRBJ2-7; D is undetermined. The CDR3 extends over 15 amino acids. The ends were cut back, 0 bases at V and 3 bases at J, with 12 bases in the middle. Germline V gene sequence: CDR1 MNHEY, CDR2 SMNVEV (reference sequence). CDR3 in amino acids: CASSLSAQTHYEQYF. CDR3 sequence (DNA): TGTGCCAGCAGTTTATCTGCCCAGACCCACTACGAGCAGTACTTC.

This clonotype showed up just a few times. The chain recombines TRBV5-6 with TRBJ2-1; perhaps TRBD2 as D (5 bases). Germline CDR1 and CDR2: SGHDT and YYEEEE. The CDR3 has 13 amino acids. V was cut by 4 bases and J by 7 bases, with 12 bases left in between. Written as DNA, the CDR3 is TGTGCCAGCAGCCTCCTGGACTGGAATGAGCAGTTCTTC. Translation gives CASSLLDWNEQFF.

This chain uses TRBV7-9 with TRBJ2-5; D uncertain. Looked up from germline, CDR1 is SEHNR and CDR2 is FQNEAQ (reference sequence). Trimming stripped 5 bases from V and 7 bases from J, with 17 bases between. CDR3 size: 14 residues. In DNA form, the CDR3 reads TGTGCCAGCAGCCCCTGGGCGGACCCGGGGACCCAGTACTTC. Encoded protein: CASSPWADPGTQYF.